These 32 T cell receptor beta chains were all obtained from the same sample, sequenced in a study of blood T cells in healthy people across ages (dated by TCRdb to between 2014 and 2016). Libraries came from 5' RACE. Sequencing used an Illumina HiSeq 2500. A second about 7 to 12 cycle PCR used a sample-barcoded 5' primer and a J-beta primer mix. TCRdb itself trimmed the public reads at Q25 with fastp, ran MiXCR and retained productive beta chains. Duplicate CDR3 protein sequences are folded into a single record with the most common DNA and genes. The sample table records hundreds of thousands of distinct CDR3 sequences; roughly two fifths of these occur just once. About 32% of the sample belongs to the ten largest clones. The sequenced material came from blood. All receptors come from a man older than 75 in good health.

Details on this clonotype: The final CDR3 position lacks the conserved phenylalanine or tryptophan, pointing to a likely read error. The rearrangement joins TRBV12-3 or TRBV12-4 to TRBJ2-3; 10 nucleotides line up with TRBD2. V gave up 7 bases and J gave up 2 bases; unmatched junction bases: 6. The CDR3 has 15 residues. The CDR3 sequence is CASNPSGRATDTQYL. CDR3 in DNA: TGTGCCAGCAACCCGAGCGGGAGGGCCACAGATACGCAGTATCTT.

The rearrangement links TRBV3-1 to TRBJ2-5; 16 nucleotides agree with TRBD2. Germline trimming cut 4 bases from V and 8 bases from J; bases unmatched to any gene: 4. CDR1 is LGHDT, CDR2 YNNKEL, per germline (reference sequence). The CDR3 length is 15 residues. CDR3 nucleotide sequence: TGTGCCAGCAGCCCCGGGACTAGCGGGGGGGTAACCCAGTACTTC. Translating gives CASSPGTSGGVTQYF.

The V gene is TRBV30, the J gene TRBJ2-7, with D uncertain. The germline CDR1 and CDR2 sequences are GTSNPN and SVGIG (reference sequence). The CDR3 runs 13 residues. V lost 0 bases and J lost 10, with 16 bases in between. The CDR3 region has the DNA TGTGCCTGGAGTGTACGAGAGGCATCCGACCAGTACTTC. This gives the protein CAWSVREASDQYF.

This clonotype was seen a handful of times. This rearrangement joins TRBV27 to TRBJ2-3; D gene ambiguous. The CDR3 totals 15 residues. With 5 bases removed from V and 0 bases from J, the gap between germline ends came to 12 bases. Germline CDR1 and CDR2: MNHEY and SMNVEV (reference sequence). In DNA, the CDR3 is TGTGCCAGCAGTCCGACGGATCTTAGCACAGATACGCAGTATTTT. It yields the protein CASSPTDLSTDTQYF.

This sequence joins TRBV6-1 and TRBJ2-7; tentatively, D is TRBD2 (5 bases). The CDR3 has 13 amino acids. Trimming took 8 bases from V and 0 from J, leaving 11 bases between them. Germline loops: CDR1 MNHNS, CDR2 SASEGT. The CDR3 nucleotides read TGTGCCAGCGGGAGAGAGGGCTCCTACGAGCAGTACTTC. Protein: CASGREGSYEQYF.

This clonotype was recorded only once. The chain uses TRBV29-1 and TRBJ2-4; D may be TRBD1 (6 bases). Germline CDR1 and CDR2: SQVTM and ANQGSEA. CDR3 length equals 13 residues. Trimming left V 7 bases short and J 6 bases short, with 16 bases between. The CDR3 spells CSAPVLGGNIQYF. In nucleotides, the CDR3 is TGCAGCGCCCCTGTCCTAGGGGGAAACATTCAGTACTTC.

This clonotype has only a few counts. The rearrangement joins TRBV4-3 to TRBJ1-4, with D possibly being TRBD1 (6 bases). The germline CDR1 and CDR2 sequences are LGHNA and YSLEER. V gave up 4 bases and J gave up 3 bases, with 12 bases separating them. The CDR3 length is 15 residues. The CDR3 here is CASSLYRAPNEKLFF. The DNA for the CDR3 is TGCGCCAGCAGCCTCTACAGGGCGCCTAATGAAAAACTGTTTTTT.

This clonotype was seen at least ten times. The rearrangement links TRBV7-3 to TRBJ2-1; TRBD2 matches at 11 bases. Germline loops: CDR1 SGHTA, CDR2 FQGTGA. The V segment lost 6 bases and the J segment 5 bases; nucleotides outside the gene matches: 6. This CDR3 contains 15 residues. CDR3 nucleotides: TGTGCCAGCAGTTCACTAGCGGGAGAGAACAATGAGCAGTTCTTC. This encodes CASSSLAGENNEQFF.

This clonotype has just one count. The chain has TRBV28 and TRBJ1-6, with D tentatively TRBD1 (6 bases). The germline V gene encodes CDR1 MDHEN and CDR2 SYDVKM. V was pared by 6 bases and J by 7 bases, with 16 bases between. The CDR3 has 15 residues. DNA for the CDR3: TGTGCCAGCAGGACAGCAGGGGCTGAGAATTCACCCCTCCACTTT. It is translated as CASRTAGAENSPLHF.

This clonotype was counted only a few times. V gene TRBV20-1 combines with J gene TRBJ1-2, with 10 bases lining up with TRBD1. Germline CDR1 and CDR2: DFQATT and SNEGSKA (reference sequence). The length of the CDR3 is 16 residues. J gave up 8 bases and V 4 bases, and 16 bases lay outside the gene matches. The CDR3 DNA sequence: TGCAGTGCTACCCCAGCCGGGACAGGGGATAAAGGAGGCTACACCTTC. Translating gives CSATPAGTGDKGGYTF.

The chain has TRBV27 and TRBJ2-5; 8 bases agree with TRBD2. The V segment lost 5 bases and the J segment 11 bases; nucleotides outside the gene matches: 22. CDR1 and CDR2 from the germline V gene are MNHEY and SMNVEV (reference sequence). This CDR3 has 17 amino acids. The CDR3 region is CASSPLSSGRLYNEQYF. For the CDR3, the DNA is TGTGCCAGCAGTCCCCTCTCTAGCGGGCGACTTTACAATGAGCAGTACTTC.

The V gene is TRBV7-9, the J gene TRBJ1-1; 7 bases align to TRBD1. CDR3 length: 14 amino acids. The J segment lost 1 base and the V segment lost 5 bases, leaving 4 bases of the junction unmatched. Germline values: CDR1 SEHNR, CDR2 FQNEAQ (reference sequence). The CDR3 protein is CASSGGQANTEAFF. The DNA of the CDR3 is TGTGCCAGCAGCGGCGGACAGGCGAACACTGAAGCTTTCTTT.

The rearrangement uses TRBV20-1 and TRBJ1-6; 7 bases line up with TRBD1. This CDR3 is 14 amino acids long. V trimming: 6 bases; J trimming: 7 bases; junction bases outside the gene matches: 9. CDR1 and CDR2 (germline): DFQATT, SNEGSKA (reference sequence). The CDR3, as DNA: TGCAGTGCGAATAACAGGGGAGAGAATTCACCCCTCCACTTT. Protein sequence: CSANNRGENSPLHF.

This sequence joins TRBV28 and TRBJ2-7, with TRBD1 identical over 7 bases. The CDR3 contains 12 residues. Losses at the gene ends were 5 bases for V and 12 bases for J; bases not matched to a gene: 10. The germline gives CDR1 MDHEN, CDR2 SYDVKM. CDR3 coding DNA: TGTGCCAGCAGTATGGGTACCGGGACAGTGTACTTC. This codes for CASSMGTGTVYF.

The chain employs TRBV7-9 and TRBJ2-2, with a possible D match to TRBD1 (6 bases). V lost 5 bases and J 4 bases, leaving 17 bases between the germline ends. The germline V gene encodes CDR1 SEHNR and CDR2 FQNEAQ (reference sequence). The CDR3 is made up of 16 amino acids. CDR3 DNA: TGTGCCAGCAGCACGCAACAGGGATGGGGCACCGGGGAGCTGTTTTTT. Translated: CASSTQQGWGTGELFF. Filled out from reference TRBV7-9 and TRBJ2-2, the complete variable domain reads DTGVSQNPRHKITKRGQNVTFRCDPISEHNRLYWYRQTLGQGPEFLTYFQNEAQLEKSRLLSDRFSAERPKGSFSTLEIQRTEQGDSAMYLCASSTQQGWGTGELFFGEGSRLTVL.

This clonotype was seen just once. A much bigger clone sits one base away, suggesting this may be a read error. The chain has TRBV20-1 and TRBJ2-3; possibly TRBD2 for D (5 bases). Germline CDR1 is DFQATT and CDR2 is SNEGSKA (reference sequence). The CDR3 runs to 12 residues. CDR3 residues: CSAKGSTETQYF. The CDR3 DNA follows: TGCAGTGCTAAAGGGAGCACAGAGACGCAGTATTTT.

V is TRBV7-3 and J is TRBJ2-3; D gene ambiguous. CDR1 is SGHTA and CDR2 is FQGTGA in the germline V gene. V lost 10 bases and J lost 1, with 12 bases in between. The CDR3 length is 13 residues. CDR3 loop: CATPGRRTDTQYF. DNA for the CDR3: TGTGCCACCCCGGGCCGCCGCACAGATACGCAGTATTTT.

This clonotype was counted at least ten times. The chain recombines TRBV29-1 with TRBJ2-7; 12 positions match TRBD1. This CDR3 spans 13 amino acids. CDR1 is SQVTM and CDR2 is ANQGSEA in the germline V gene. V shed 8 bases and J 5 bases; nucleotides not matched to a gene: 7. CDR3 region: CSTAGTGGHEQYF. CDR3 coding DNA: TGCAGCACCGCCGGGACAGGGGGCCACGAGCAGTACTTC.

This sequence joins TRBV14 and TRBJ2-7; a possible D gene is TRBD2 (6 bases). The germline V gene encodes CDR1 SGHDN and CDR2 FVKESK. V shed 1 base and J shed 6 bases, with 13 bases lying between them. This CDR3 is 14 amino acids long. Written as DNA, the CDR3 is TGTGCCAGCAGCCAAGGGCGTACTAGCATCGAGCAGTACTTC. Protein: CASSQGRTSIEQYF.

J is TRBJ2-5 and V is TRBV12-3 or TRBV12-4; perhaps TRBD1 as D (5 bases). Trimming pared 3 bases from V and 2 bases from J, leaving 16 bases between. The CDR3 runs 16 residues. The CDR3 bases are TGTGCCAGCAGTTTGGTGGCAGGGAAAGTGCAAGAGACCCAGTACTTC. Amino acids: CASSLVAGKVQETQYF.

The chain is built from TRBV2 and TRBJ2-4; D call uncertain. CDR3 length: 12 amino acids. V dropped 4 bases and J dropped 5 bases, with 6 bases sitting between them. Germline loops: CDR1 SNHLY, CDR2 FYNNEI. The CDR3 sequence is CASSAAENIQYF. The CDR3 DNA reads as TGTGCCAGCAGTGCCGCAGAAAACATTCAGTACTTC.

The chain combines TRBV20-1 with TRBJ1-4; TRBD1 is a possible D gene (6 bases). The CDR3 is 15 residues long. The germline V gene has CDR1 DFQATT and CDR2 SNEGSKA (reference sequence). The V end lost 0 bases, the J end lost 8 bases, and 16 bases lay between the germline ends. In nucleotides, the CDR3 is TGCAGTGCTAGAGATCGCAGGGGAGTAGACGAAAAACTGTTTTTT. It specifies CSARDRRGVDEKLFF.

CDR3 region: CASRSGYNEKLFF. In DNA, the CDR3 is TGTGCCAGCAGATCCGGTTATAATGAAAAACTGTTTTTT. The chain has TRBV6-2 or TRBV6-3 and TRBJ1-4; D not resolved. Trimming left V 6 bases short and J 4 bases short, with 9 bases between. The CDR3 consists of 13 residues. Germline-derived CDR1 and CDR2 are MNHEY and SVGEGT.

The gene calls are TRBV7-9 and TRBJ2-1; the match to TRBD2 covers 9 bases. The CDR3 has 15 amino acids. With 5 bases clipped from V and 8 bases from J, the junction kept 10 bases outside the gene matches. Per germline, CDR1 SEHNR and CDR2 FQNEAQ (reference sequence). CDR3 in amino acids: CASSPWGSGSDEQFF. Here the CDR3 DNA reads TGTGCCAGCAGCCCCTGGGGTAGCGGGAGCGATGAGCAGTTCTTC. Combining the CDR3 with reference TRBV7-9 and TRBJ2-1 gives the whole variable domain DTGVSQNPRHKITKRGQNVTFRCDPISEHNRLYWYRQTLGQGPEFLTYFQNEAQLEKSRLLSDRFSAERPKGSFSTLEIQRTEQGDSAMYLCASSPWGSGSDEQFFGPGTRLTVL.

The V gene is TRBV9, the J gene TRBJ2-3, with D perhaps TRBD2 (6 bases). V was pared by 0 bases and J by 2 bases, with 13 bases between. Germline V gives CDR1 SGDLS, CDR2 YYNGEE. This CDR3 is built from 16 residues. CDR3 DNA: TGTGCCAGCAGCGTAGAAGCGGGCCAACCCACAGATACGCAGTATTTT. Its translation: CASSVEAGQPTDTQYF.

This clonotype was seen many times. V usage is TRBV4-2 and J usage is TRBJ1-2; D remains ambiguous. Trimming removed 0 bases at V and 4 bases at J, with 12 bases between. This CDR3 spans 15 amino acids. Germline V gene data show CDR1 as LGHNA and CDR2 as YNFKEQ. CDR3 DNA sequence: TGTGCCAGCAGCCAAGAAGGTTCGGGGATCTATGGCTACACCTTC. Translation: CASSQEGSGIYGYTF.

The chain carries TRBV7-8 and TRBJ2-3, with 10 bases lining up with TRBD1. The V and J ends lost 1 base and 3 bases, in that order; junction bases with no gene match: 4. The CDR3 length is 16 residues. The germline V gene encodes CDR1 SGHVS and CDR2 FQNEAQ. DNA of the CDR3: TGTGCCAGCAGCTTAGTCGGACAGGGGGGGACAGATACGCAGTATTTT. It translates to CASSLVGQGGTDTQYF.

The chain employs TRBV20-1 and TRBJ2-2; D is possibly TRBD1 (5 bases). Germline V gene lookup returns CDR1 DFQATT and CDR2 SNEGSKA (reference sequence). V was shortened by 2 bases and J by 0 bases, with 16 bases between the two germline ends. The CDR3 consists of 17 residues. The CDR3 sequence: CSARSSLGLANTGELFF. CDR3 nucleotides: TGCAGTGCTAGATCTTCCCTGGGGCTAGCGAACACCGGGGAGCTGTTTTTT.

This chain's CDR3 is CASRIRQDSYEQYF. DNA for the CDR3: TGTGCCAGCAGAATCAGACAGGACTCCTACGAGCAGTACTTC. The gene calls are TRBV11-2 and TRBJ2-7; possible D gene TRBD1, 6 bases. Trimming took off 6 bases at V and 0 bases at J, with 12 bases between the two ends. Looked up from germline, CDR1 is SGHAT and CDR2 is FQNNGV. CDR3 size: 14 residues.

This clonotype appeared a few times. The chain employs TRBV7-2 and TRBJ2-4; possibly TRBD1 for D (6 bases). The J call may be in error: the DNA end matches TRBJ2-7 better. The CDR3 spans 15 residues. CDR1 is SGHTA and CDR2 is FQGNSA in the germline V gene. The CDR3 nucleotides read TGTGCCAGCAGCTTAGACTGGACAGTAAGCTACGAGCAGTACTTC. It is translated as CASSLDWTVSYEQYF.

The CDR3 region is CASSFLRGGRETQYF. The CDR3 nucleotides are TGTGCCAGCAGTTTCCTCCGAGGGGGCCGGGAGACCCAGTACTTC. This chain connects TRBV12-3 or TRBV12-4 to TRBJ2-5; 7 nucleotides match TRBD1. Trimming took 3 bases from V and 5 from J; bases not matched to a gene: 9. The CDR3 loop spans 15 amino acids.

As for this clonotype: Its ends do not fully match the called genes, so a read error is possible. V gene TRBV7-2 combines with J gene TRBJ2-1; maybe TRBD2 (5 bases). The germline gives CDR1 SGHTA, CDR2 FQGNSA. The CDR3 sequence is 14 residues long. CDR3 DNA: TGTGTCAGCAGCCCTCAAGGAGGCGGGAATGAGCAGTTCTTC. This encodes CVSSPQGGGNEQFF.